The subject of this entry is one T cell receptor (beta chain). The data derive from a study of blood T cell repertoires in COVID-19. Unmatched junction bases numbered 8, after V lost 3 bases and J lost 4 bases. The CDR3 runs 15 residues. CDR1 and CDR2 (germline): MNHEY, SVGAGI. Only in-frame clones appear in the TCRdb table, and some are missing; sequencing was by immunoSEQ multiplex PCR. The sample records roughly 41,000 clones, over 70% being singletons. This TCR came from a human donor in a cohort sampled during active COVID-19. Material: peripheral blood. The V call is TRBV6-5, the J call TRBJ1-1; 7 bases are shared with TRBD1. In DNA, the CDR3 is TGTGCCAGCAGTTATAACAGGGGCAAGTTCACTGAAGCTTTCTTT. This gives the protein CASSYNRGKFTEAFF.